These 10 T cell receptor beta chains were all obtained from the same sample, sequenced in a study of early T cells in non-severe SARS-CoV-2 infection. TCRdb analysed the 5' RACE reads with MiXCR anew, one entry per CDR3 protein. This table holds around 76,000 distinct CDR3 sequences, roughly 15% found once. Sample: whole blood, taken at baseline. The source of these receptors is an adult who was a healthcare worker with PCR-confirmed SARS-CoV-2 infection or an uninfected control (not recorded which).

This clonotype was counted only a few times. The chain links TRBV5-1 to TRBJ2-3; 9 positions agree with TRBD2. V gave up 0 bases and J gave up 4 bases; unmatched junction bases: 6. CDR3 length: 16 amino acids. Germline CDR1 is SGHRS and CDR2 is YFSETQ. In DNA form, the CDR3 reads TGCGCCAGCAGCTTGGGGGTAGCGGGAGTATCAGATACGCAGTATTTT. Protein: CASSLGVAGVSDTQYF.

This chain connects TRBV7-9 to TRBJ2-5; tentatively, D is TRBD1 or TRBD2 (5 bases each). There are 14 residues in the CDR3. CDR1 is SEHNR, CDR2 FQNEAQ, per germline (reference sequence). V was clipped by 4 bases and J by 4 bases, with 13 bases between them. The CDR3: CASSSGTFGETQYF. CDR3 coding DNA: TGTGCCAGCAGCTCTGGGACCTTCGGAGAGACCCAGTACTTC. Variable domain in full (rest from reference TRBV7-9 and TRBJ2-5): DTGVSQNPRHKITKRGQNVTFRCDPISEHNRLYWYRQTLGQGPEFLTYFQNEAQLEKSRLLSDRFSAERPKGSFSTLEIQRTEQGDSAMYLCASSSGTFGETQYFGPGTRLLVL.

This clonotype appeared a few times. As DNA, the CDR3 is TGCAGTGCCTTTCAGCGGGAGCACTCCTACGAGCAGTACTTC. It codes for CSAFQREHSYEQYF. This chain links TRBV20-1 with TRBJ2-7; 8 bases align to TRBD2. Germline V gene sequence: CDR1 DFQATT, CDR2 SNEGSKA (reference sequence). The CDR3 totals 14 residues. J gave up 0 bases and V 6 bases, and 7 bases lay outside the gene matches.

This clonotype was seen a few times. CDR3 amino acids: CASSLRPPDRFPTGELFF. CDR3 coding DNA: TGTGCCAGCAGCTTAAGGCCCCCCGACCGTTTCCCAACCGGGGAGCTGTTTTTT. The chain links TRBV7-2 to TRBJ2-2; unclear D gene. V lost 2 bases, J lost 5 bases, and 21 bases lay in between. The CDR3 is made up of 18 amino acids. Germline values: CDR1 SGHTA, CDR2 FQGNSA.

This clonotype was picked up a small number of times. The chain carries TRBV28 and TRBJ2-5; 9 positions agree with TRBD1. Germline V gives CDR1 MDHEN, CDR2 SYDVKM. This CDR3 is 15 amino acids long. V lost 3 bases to trimming and J lost 5 bases; unmatched junction nucleotides: 7. The CDR3 DNA sequence: TGTGCCAGCAGTTTCGCTGGACAGGGGACGGAGACCCAGTACTTC. It specifies CASSFAGQGTETQYF.

J is TRBJ2-2 and V is TRBV4-2; 8 bases fit TRBD2. The CDR3 has 17 amino acids. CDR1 is LGHNA and CDR2 is YNFKEQ in the germline V gene. J was trimmed by 2 bases and V by 0 bases; bases with no gene match: 5. CDR3 sequence reads: CASSQETLAVNTGELFF. In nucleotides, the CDR3 is TGTGCCAGCAGCCAAGAGACACTAGCGGTTAACACCGGGGAGCTGTTTTTT.

This clonotype was found a few times. CDR3 protein: CASSRGRGLGETQYF. Written as DNA, the CDR3 is TGTGCCAGCAGTCGGGGCAGGGGGCTTGGGGAGACCCAGTACTTC. The V and J genes are TRBV27 and TRBJ2-5, with 8 positions matching TRBD1. The CDR3 covers 15 residues. Per the germline V gene, CDR1 is MNHEY and CDR2 is SMNVEV (reference sequence). The V and J ends lost 5 bases and 5 bases, in that order; junction bases with no gene match: 10.

This clonotype came up a few times. This chain joins TRBV20-1 and TRBJ2-1, with TRBD1 identical over 7 bases. The CDR3 runs 14 residues. The germline gives CDR1 DFQATT, CDR2 SNEGSKA (reference sequence). Germline trimming cut 3 bases from V and 4 bases from J; bases unmatched to any gene: 6. The CDR3 DNA sequence: TGCAGTGCTAGGCACAGGGGCAAATACAATGAGCAGTTCTTC. Translation gives CSARHRGKYNEQFF.

DNA for the CDR3: TGCGCCAGCAGCTTAAGGGTACAGGACGGGGAGCTGTTTTTT. It encodes CASSLRVQDGELFF. V is TRBV5-1 and J is TRBJ2-2; a possible D gene is TRBD1 (5 bases). The CDR3 is 14 amino acids. V gave up 2 bases and J gave up 7 bases, with 12 bases separating them. CDR1 and CDR2 (germline): SGHRS, YFSETQ.

The sample holds a few counts of this clonotype. The rearrangement uses TRBV13 and TRBJ2-1; maybe TRBD1 (5 bases). This CDR3 comprises 13 residues. Germline V CDR1 and CDR2: PRHDT, FYEKMQ (reference sequence). V lost 4 bases and J lost 5, with 9 bases in between. The CDR3 DNA is TGTGCCAGCAGCTCCGTAGGGGACAATGAGCAGTTCTTC. Translation gives CASSSVGDNEQFF.